These 9 T cell receptor delta chains originate from one sample sequenced in a study of delta chains in infants with herpesvirus infections. PBMC RNA was reverse transcribed using gamma-chain- and delta-chain-specific primers. TCRdb re-identified clones in the RT-PCR reads via CATT. This sample yields about 680 delta-chain clones, of which about 47% are seen a single time; approximately 22% belongs to the top ten. The source material was peripheral blood, sampled at time point 1 of longitudinal follow-up. These receptors all come from a human donor who was a Ugandan infant, either HIV-exposed or HIV-unexposed (not recorded which).

Relative to its sample, this clone is large. The chain has TRDV1 and TRDJ2; 10 bases agree with TRDD3. This CDR3 is 20 amino acids long. Germline CDR1 reads TSWWSYY; CDR2 reads QGS. V was clipped by 0 bases and J by 6 bases; unmatched bases: 16. The CDR3 here is CALGELGTSSGGYFAAQLFF. The CDR3 bases are TGTGCTCTTGGGGAACTAGGGACCAGTAGTGGGGGATACTTTGCAGCACAACTCTTCTTT.

As to this clone: The mismatch at residue 12 between this DNA's translation and the TCRdb protein of a much larger clone likely reflects a read error; the protein shown is translated from the DNA. The chain uses TRDV1 and TRDJ2; 8 nucleotides match TRDD3. The CDR3 loop spans 18 amino acids. The V gene end was trimmed by 0 bases and the J gene end by 3 bases; junction bases not matched to a gene: 9. Germline V gene data show CDR1 as TSWWSYY and CDR2 as QGS. The CDR3: CALGELPLLGAVTAQLFF. CDR3 bases: TGTGCTCTTGGGGAACTACCATTACTGGGGGCCGTGACAGCACAACTCTTCTTT.

Points on this clone: This likely traces to a read error, being one base from a far larger clone. The same CDR3 also results from other DNA sequences found in this sample. The J gene is TRDJ1, the V gene TRDV1; 9 nucleotides line up with TRDD3. This CDR3 spans 22 amino acids. The ends lost 1 base at V and 3 bases at J; junction bases unmatched: 24. In germline, CDR1 is TSWWSYY, CDR2 QGS. The DNA of the CDR3 is TGTGCTCTTGGGGAACCAAGGGCTTTCCTACACTACACTGGGGGACCATCCGATAAACTCATCTTT. It specifies CALGEPRAFLHYTGGPSDKLIF.

Of note for this clone: TCRdb's listed protein matches a much larger clone and diverges from this DNA's translation at residue 3, likely through a read error; the protein shown comes from the DNA. The chain joins TRDV2 to TRDJ3; TRDD3 aligns across 13 bases. V lost 9 bases and J lost 1; bases outside the gene matches: 8. Germline values: CDR1 GEAIGNYY, CDR2 EKD. CDR3 length: 18 amino acids. This CDR3 reads CAGDTGGYASWDTRQMFF. CDR3 DNA: TGTGCCGGGGACACTGGGGGATACGCGTCCTGGGACACCCGACAGATGTTTTTC.

Turning to this clone: Since a much larger clone is just one base distant, this may be a read error. Other DNA sequences in this sample translate to the same CDR3. This chain links TRDV1 with TRDJ1; no reliable D call. The germline V gene has CDR1 TSWWSYY and CDR2 QGS. The V and J ends lost 2 bases and 3 bases respectively, with 34 bases between them. The CDR3 length is 22 residues. The CDR3 protein is CALGENRKPYGLRPGAADKLIF. The CDR3 region has the DNA TGTGCTCTTGGGGAAAATCGGAAACCTTACGGACTGAGACCAGGGGCGGCCGATAAACTCATCTTT.

With respect to this clone: The protein recorded in TCRdb matches a much larger clone and deviates from this DNA's translation at residue 16, suggesting a read error; the protein here is obtained by translating the DNA. This chain links TRDV2 with TRDJ3; TRDD3 agrees at 11 bases. This CDR3 spans 18 amino acids. CDR1 is GEAIGNYY and CDR2 is EKD in the germline V gene. CDR3 in DNA: TGTGCCTGTGACGTACTGGGGGATAGCTCCTGGGACACCCGACAGACGTTTTTC. This encodes CACDVLGDSSWDTRQTFF.

Within the sample, this clone is medium-sized. The chain combines TRDV1 with TRDJ1; a possible D gene is TRDD3 (6 bases). CDR3 length equals 18 residues. Trimming took 3 bases from V and 7 from J, leaving 27 bases between them. Germline-derived CDR1 and CDR2 are TSWWSYY and QGS. The CDR3 DNA follows: TGTGCTCTTGGGGACCTTTCCTTTTACCCAAGGGGATGGGGTAAACTCATCTTT. Its protein product is CALGDLSFYPRGWGKLIF.

This clone is labeled large. The rearrangement links TRDV2 to TRDJ3, with unresolved D. The CDR3 totals 18 residues. The V gene lost 3 bases and the J gene lost 1 base, with 15 bases spanning the gap. In germline, CDR1 is GEAIGNYY, CDR2 EKD. CDR3 loop: CACDPVAGGSWDTRQMFF. The CDR3 nucleotides read TGTGCCTGTGACCCAGTGGCCGGTGGATCCTGGGACACCCGACAGATGTTTTTC.

Concerning this clone itself: A read error is likely here: a far larger clone is one base away. Other DNA variants within this sample encode the same CDR3. CDR3 nucleotide sequence: TGTGCTCTTGGGGGCTTGACCGTACCAGGGGATTGGACCGATAAACTCATCTTT. Protein: CALGGLTVPGDWTDKLIF. The gene calls are TRDV1 and TRDJ1; perhaps TRDD3 as D (6 bases). Trimming cost V 4 bases and J 2 bases, with 23 bases left between them. Germline CDR1 TSWWSYY, CDR2 QGS. This CDR3 comprises 18 residues.